A single sample gave rise to the 2 T cell receptor beta chains below, sequenced in a study of T cells of healthy individuals. Each CDR3 protein gets one entry after TCRdb re-called the 5' RACE reads with MiXCR. Among about 100,000 distinct CDR3 sequences listed, about 16% were seen once. The receptors originated from a human donor in good health.

The CDR3 is CASSQGMNSMIREQFF. DNA of the CDR3: TGCGCCAGCAGCCAAGGGATGAACTCCATGATCAGGGAGCAGTTCTTC. The chain recombines TRBV4-1 with TRBJ2-1, with D unclear. Germline CDR1 reads MGHRA; CDR2 reads YSYEKL. This CDR3 spans 16 amino acids. V lost 1 base and J 10 bases, leaving 20 bases between the germline ends.

This chain joins TRBV28 and TRBJ1-1; possibly TRBD1 for D (6 bases). This CDR3 contains 12 residues. The germline V gene has CDR1 MDHEN and CDR2 SYDVKM. Trimming took off 3 bases at V and 13 bases at J, with 15 bases between the two ends. CDR3 nucleotides: TGTGCCAGCAGTTTGCCGTTTAAGGGGGGTTTCTTT. Encoded protein: CASSLPFKGGFF.